What follows is one T cell receptor (beta chain) and its context. The antigen remains unidentified. Looked up from germline, CDR1 is DFQATT and CDR2 is SNEGSKA (reference sequence). This CDR3 comprises 11 residues. Trimming left V 3 bases short and J 3 bases short, with 3 bases between. This specimen belongs to a study of T cell repertoires in cytomegalovirus infection. Study in general: An indication of both CMV infection and matching HLA type came from public TCR beta signatures.

TCRdb called the reads again in MiXCR, with one record for every CDR3 protein. The sample has more than 40,000 distinct CDR3 sequences, 20% to 25% seen once. General observations from the study: The study found HLA-C-restricted CMV-specific TCR beta clonotypes dominating the ex vivo response.

This TCR derives from a human donor in good health (CMV status not recorded). Some clones in this sample may be carry-over from other donors' samples. The chain recombines TRBV20-1 with TRBJ2-1; D is uncertain. Specimen: CD8+ T cells from cultured PBMCs, collected from culture after CMV antigen stimulation. CDR3 coding DNA: TGCAGTGCTAGCGACTACAATGAGCAGTTCTTC. Protein sequence: CSASDYNEQFF.